This T cell receptor beta chain was recovered during a study of T cell changes during pregnancy in multiple sclerosis. TCRdb's copy holds only in-frame clones and misses some; the assay was immunoSEQ multiplex PCR. The sample has 70,000 to 100,000 clones, 85% to 95% seen once. This clone was observed once. Germline trimming cut 4 bases from V and 8 bases from J; bases unmatched to any gene: 12. The CDR3 has 17 amino acids. This specimen consisted of peripheral blood, obtained in the first trimester of pregnancy. The chain couples TRBV23-1 to TRBJ1-6, with TRBD1 identical over 9 bases. TRBV23-1 is an ORF; its function is uncertain. The sequence was obtained from a female donor with multiple sclerosis, enrolled in a pregnancy study. CDR3 sequence (DNA): TGCGCCAGCAGTCTATCCGGACAGGGGAGGGTGGATTCACCCCTCCACTTT. It codes for CASSLSGQGRVDSPLHF.